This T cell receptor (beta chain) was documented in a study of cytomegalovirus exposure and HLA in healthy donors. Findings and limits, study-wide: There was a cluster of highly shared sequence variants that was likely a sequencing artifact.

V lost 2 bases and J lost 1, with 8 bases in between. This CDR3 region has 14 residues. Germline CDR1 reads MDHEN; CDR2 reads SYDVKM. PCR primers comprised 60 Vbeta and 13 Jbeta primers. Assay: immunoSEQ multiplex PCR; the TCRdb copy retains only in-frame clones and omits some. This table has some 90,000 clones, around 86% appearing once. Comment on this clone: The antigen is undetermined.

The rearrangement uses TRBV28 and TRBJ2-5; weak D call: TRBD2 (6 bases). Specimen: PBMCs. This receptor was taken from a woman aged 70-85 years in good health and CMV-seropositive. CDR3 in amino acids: CASSLRRAQETQYF. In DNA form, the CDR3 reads TGTGCCAGCAGTTTAAGGAGGGCCCAAGAGACCCAGTACTTC.